This TCR beta chain appears in the sequencing data of a study of blood T cell repertoires in COVID-19. Study details: The United States, Italy and Spain supplied acute and convalescent COVID-19 samples. T cells, B-cell-depleted T cells, or PBMCs supplied cDNA or gDNA.

In the original analysis: The authors estimated nucleated cell counts from reference gene primer amplification. TCRdb's table, derived via immunoSEQ multiplex PCR, lists solely in-frame clones and lacks some. From that table come the V and J calls and clone size; the DNA was used to work out D and trimming. The sample holds about 120,000 clones, 70% to 90% seen once. Trimming removed 3 bases from V and 6 bases from J; junction bases left unmatched: 6. This CDR3 spans 15 amino acids. CDR1 is LNHDA and CDR2 is SQIVND in the germline V gene (reference sequence). The clonotype was recovered from a man aged 35 to 55 with acute or convalescent COVID-19. The material sequenced was peripheral blood. This rearrangement joins TRBV19 to TRBJ2-2, with 8 positions matching TRBD2. CDR3 sequence: CASSISGGLPGELFF. CDR3 sequence (DNA): TGTGCCAGTAGTATCTCGGGGGGGCTCCCCGGGGAGCTGTTTTTT.